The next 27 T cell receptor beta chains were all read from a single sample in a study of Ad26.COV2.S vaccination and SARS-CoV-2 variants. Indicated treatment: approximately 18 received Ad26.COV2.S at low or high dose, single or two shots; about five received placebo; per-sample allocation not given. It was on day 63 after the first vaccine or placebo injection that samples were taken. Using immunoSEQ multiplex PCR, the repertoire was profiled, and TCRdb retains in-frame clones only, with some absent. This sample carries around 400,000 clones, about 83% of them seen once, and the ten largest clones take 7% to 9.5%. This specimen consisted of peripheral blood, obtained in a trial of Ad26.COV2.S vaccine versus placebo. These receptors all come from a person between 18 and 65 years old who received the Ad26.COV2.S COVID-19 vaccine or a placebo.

CDR3 residues: CASSSTSGPDTQYF. As DNA, the CDR3 is TGTGCCAGCAGCTCCACCTCAGGGCCAGATACGCAGTATTTT. J is TRBJ2-3 and V is TRBV7-3; TRBD1 might be the D (5 bases). The V end was cut by 4 bases, the J end by 4 bases, with 12 bases between. The germline V gene encodes CDR1 SGHTA and CDR2 FQGTGA. This CDR3 region has 14 residues. Supplemented by reference TRBV7-3 and TRBJ2-3, the full variable domain reads GAGVSQTPSNKVTEKGKYVELRCDPISGHTALYWYRQSLGQGPEFLIYFQGTGAADDSGLPNDRFFAVRPEGSVSTLKIQRTERGDSAVYLCASSSTSGPDTQYFGPGTRLTVL.

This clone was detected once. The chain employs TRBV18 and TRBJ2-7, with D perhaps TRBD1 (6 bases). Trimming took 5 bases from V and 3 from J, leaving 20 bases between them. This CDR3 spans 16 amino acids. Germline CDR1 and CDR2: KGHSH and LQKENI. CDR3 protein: CASSSYSGQTGYEQYF. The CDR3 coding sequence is TGTGCCAGCTCATCCTACTCAGGACAGACCGGCTACGAGCAGTACTTC.

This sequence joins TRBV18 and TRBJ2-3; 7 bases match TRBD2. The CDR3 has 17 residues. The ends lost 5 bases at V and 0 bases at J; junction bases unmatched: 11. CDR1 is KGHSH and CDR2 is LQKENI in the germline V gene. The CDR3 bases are TGTGCCAGCTCAGAATCGGGGGGAGAAATGAGCACAGATACGCAGTATTTT. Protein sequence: CASSESGGEMSTDTQYF. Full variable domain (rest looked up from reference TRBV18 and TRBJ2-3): NAGVMQNPRHLVRRRGQEARLRCSPMKGHSHVYWYRQLPEEGLKFMVYLQKENIIDESGMPKERFSAEFPKEGPSILRIQQVVRGDSAAYFCASSESGGEMSTDTQYFGPGTRLTVL.

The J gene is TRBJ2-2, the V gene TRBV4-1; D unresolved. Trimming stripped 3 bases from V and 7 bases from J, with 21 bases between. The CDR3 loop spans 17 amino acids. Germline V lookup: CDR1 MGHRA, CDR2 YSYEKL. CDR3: CASSHQARDKVNGELFF. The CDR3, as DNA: TGCGCCAGCAGCCACCAAGCTAGGGATAAGGTTAACGGGGAGCTGTTTTTT.

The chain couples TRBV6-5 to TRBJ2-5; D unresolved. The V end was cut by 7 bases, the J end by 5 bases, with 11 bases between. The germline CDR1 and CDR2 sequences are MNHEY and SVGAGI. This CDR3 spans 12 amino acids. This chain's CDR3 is CASTSARETQYF. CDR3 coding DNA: TGTGCCAGCACCTCAGCAAGGGAGACCCAGTACTTC.

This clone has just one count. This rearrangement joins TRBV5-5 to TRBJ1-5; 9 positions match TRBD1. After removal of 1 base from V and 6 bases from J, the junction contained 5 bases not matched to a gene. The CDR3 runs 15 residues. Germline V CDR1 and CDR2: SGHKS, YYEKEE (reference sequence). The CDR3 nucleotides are TGTGCCAGCAGCTTGATTGGGACAGGGAGTCAGCCCCAGCATTTT. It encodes CASSLIGTGSQPQHF.

CDR3 nucleotides: TGTGCCAGCAGCCCTGGGGGGCTCACGCAGTATTTT. Its translation is CASSPGGLTQYF. The gene calls are TRBV7-9 and TRBJ2-3; D possibly matches TRBD1 or TRBD2 (6 bases each). V was cut by 5 bases and J by 9 bases, with 12 bases left in between. The CDR3 length is 12 residues. The germline gives CDR1 SEHNR, CDR2 FQNEAQ (reference sequence).

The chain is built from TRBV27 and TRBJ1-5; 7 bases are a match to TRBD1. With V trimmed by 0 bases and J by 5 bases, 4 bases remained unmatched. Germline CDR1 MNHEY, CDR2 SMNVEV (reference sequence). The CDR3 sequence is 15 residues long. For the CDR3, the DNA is TGTGCCAGCAGTTTATCCGACAGGGCTGATCAGCCCCAGCATTTT. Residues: CASSLSDRADQPQHF.

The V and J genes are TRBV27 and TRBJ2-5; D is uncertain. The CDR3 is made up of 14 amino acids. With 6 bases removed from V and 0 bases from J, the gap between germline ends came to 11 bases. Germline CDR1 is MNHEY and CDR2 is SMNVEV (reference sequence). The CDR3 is CASSLGSYQETQYF. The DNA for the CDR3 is TGTGCCAGCAGCCTCGGGTCCTACCAAGAGACCCAGTACTTC.

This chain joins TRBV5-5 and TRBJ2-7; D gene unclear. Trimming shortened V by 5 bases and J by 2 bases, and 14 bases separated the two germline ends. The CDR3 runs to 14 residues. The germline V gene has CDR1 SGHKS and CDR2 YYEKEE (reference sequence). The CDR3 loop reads CASRRTESTYEQYF. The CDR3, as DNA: TGTGCCAGCAGGAGGACGGAAAGTACCTACGAGCAGTACTTC.

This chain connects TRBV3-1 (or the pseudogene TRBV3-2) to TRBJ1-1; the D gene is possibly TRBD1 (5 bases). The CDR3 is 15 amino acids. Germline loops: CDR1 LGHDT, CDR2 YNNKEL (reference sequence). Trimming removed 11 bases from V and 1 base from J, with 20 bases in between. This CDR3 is CASKAGGTSNTEAFF. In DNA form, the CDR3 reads TGTGCCTCCAAAGCTGGGGGGACTTCGAACACTGAAGCTTTCTTT.

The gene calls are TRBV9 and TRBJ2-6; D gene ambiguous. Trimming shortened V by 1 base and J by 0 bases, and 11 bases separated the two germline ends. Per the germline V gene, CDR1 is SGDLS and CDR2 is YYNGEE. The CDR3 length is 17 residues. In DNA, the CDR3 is TGTGCCAGCAGCGTAACTCCCCTGGTCTCTGGGGCCAACGTCCTGACTTTC. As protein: CASSVTPLVSGANVLTF.

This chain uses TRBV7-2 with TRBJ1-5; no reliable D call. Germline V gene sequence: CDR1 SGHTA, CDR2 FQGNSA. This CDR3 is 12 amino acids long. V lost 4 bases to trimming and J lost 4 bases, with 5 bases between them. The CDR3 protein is CASSSPNQPQHF. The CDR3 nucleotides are TGTGCCAGCAGCTCCCCGAATCAGCCCCAGCATTTT. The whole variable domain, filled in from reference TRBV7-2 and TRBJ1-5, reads GAGVSQSPSNKVTEKGKDVELRCDPISGHTALYWYRQSLGQGLEFLIYFQGNSAPDKSGLPSDRFSAERTGGSVSTLTIQRTQQEDSAVYLCASSSPNQPQHFGDGTRLSIL.

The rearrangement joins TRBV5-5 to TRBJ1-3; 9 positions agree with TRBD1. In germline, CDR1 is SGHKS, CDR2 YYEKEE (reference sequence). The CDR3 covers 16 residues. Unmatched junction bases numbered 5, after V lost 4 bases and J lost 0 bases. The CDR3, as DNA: TGTGCCAGCAGCCCGACGACAGGGGGCTCTGGAAACACCATATATTTT. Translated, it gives CASSPTTGGSGNTIYF.

The CDR3: CASSQDGVGYEQYF. The CDR3 nucleotides read TGTGCCAGCAGCCAAGATGGGGTCGGCTACGAGCAGTACTTC. The chain recombines TRBV4-2 with TRBJ2-7; D is unresolved. The CDR3 contains 14 residues. Germline V gene sequence: CDR1 LGHNA, CDR2 YNFKEQ. Deletions cut 0 bases from V and 3 bases from J, with 9 bases between.

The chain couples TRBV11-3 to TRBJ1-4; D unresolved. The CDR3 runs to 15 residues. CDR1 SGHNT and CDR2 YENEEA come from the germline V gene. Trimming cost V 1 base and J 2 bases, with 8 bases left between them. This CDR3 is CASSLGAVTNEKLFF. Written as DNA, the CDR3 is TGTGCCAGCAGCTTAGGGGCAGTCACTAATGAAAAACTGTTTTTT.

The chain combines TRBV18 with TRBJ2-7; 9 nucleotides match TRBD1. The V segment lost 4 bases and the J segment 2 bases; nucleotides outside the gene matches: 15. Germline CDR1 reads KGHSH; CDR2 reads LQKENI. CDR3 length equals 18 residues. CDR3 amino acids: CASSHLQDRGLLPYEQYF. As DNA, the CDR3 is TGTGCCAGCTCACATCTTCAGGACAGGGGCCTCCTCCCCTACGAGCAGTACTTC.

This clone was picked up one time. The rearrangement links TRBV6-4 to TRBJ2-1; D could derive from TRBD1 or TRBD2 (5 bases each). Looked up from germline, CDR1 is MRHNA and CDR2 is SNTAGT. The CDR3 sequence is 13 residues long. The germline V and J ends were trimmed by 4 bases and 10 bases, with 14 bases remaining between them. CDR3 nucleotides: TGTGCCAGCAGTGCCCCGGGACGACTAGAGCAGTTCTTC. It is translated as CASSAPGRLEQFF.

This CDR3 reads CASNLGGGNTIYF. CDR3 bases: TGTGCCAGCAACTTGGGGGGGGGAAACACCATATATTTT. The rearrangement links TRBV11-2 to TRBJ1-3; weak D call: TRBD1 (5 bases). In germline, CDR1 is SGHAT, CDR2 FQNNGV. This CDR3 has 13 residues. The V end lost 7 bases, the J end lost 4 bases, and 11 bases lay between the germline ends.

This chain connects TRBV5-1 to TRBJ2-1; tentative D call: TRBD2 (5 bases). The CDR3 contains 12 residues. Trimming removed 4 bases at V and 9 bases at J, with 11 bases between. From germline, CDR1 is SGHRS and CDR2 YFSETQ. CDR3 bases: TGCGCCAGCAGCCCGGATGCGGGTGAGCAGTTCTTC. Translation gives CASSPDAGEQFF. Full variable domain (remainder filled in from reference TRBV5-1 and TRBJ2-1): KAGVTQTPRYLIKTRGQQVTLSCSPISGHRSVSWYQQTPGQGLQFLFEYFSETQRNKGNFPGRFSGRQFSNSRSEMNVSTLELGDSALYLCASSPDAGEQFFGPGTRLTVL.

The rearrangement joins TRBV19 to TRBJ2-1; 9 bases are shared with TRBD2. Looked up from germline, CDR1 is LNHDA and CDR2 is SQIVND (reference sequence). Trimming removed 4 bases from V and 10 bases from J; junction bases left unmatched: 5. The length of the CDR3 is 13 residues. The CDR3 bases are TGTGCCAGTAGTAGGACTAGCGTTGAGGAGCAGTTCTTC. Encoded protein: CASSRTSVEEQFF.

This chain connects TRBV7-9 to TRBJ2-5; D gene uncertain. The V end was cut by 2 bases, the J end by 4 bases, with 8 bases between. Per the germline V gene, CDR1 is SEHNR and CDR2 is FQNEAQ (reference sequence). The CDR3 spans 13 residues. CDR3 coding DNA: TGTGCCAGCAGCTTAACGGTCGGAGAGACCCAGTACTTC. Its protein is CASSLTVGETQYF. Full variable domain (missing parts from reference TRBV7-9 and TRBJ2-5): DTGVSQNPRHKITKRGQNVTFRCDPISEHNRLYWYRQTLGQGPEFLTYFQNEAQLEKSRLLSDRFSAERPKGSFSTLEIQRTEQGDSAMYLCASSLTVGETQYFGPGTRLLVL.

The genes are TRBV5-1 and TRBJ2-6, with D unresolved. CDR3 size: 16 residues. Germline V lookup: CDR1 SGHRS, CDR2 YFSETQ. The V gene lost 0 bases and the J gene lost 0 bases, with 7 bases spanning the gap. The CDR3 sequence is CASSLAPYSGANVLTF. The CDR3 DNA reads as TGCGCCAGCAGCTTGGCTCCGTACTCTGGGGCCAACGTCCTGACTTTC.

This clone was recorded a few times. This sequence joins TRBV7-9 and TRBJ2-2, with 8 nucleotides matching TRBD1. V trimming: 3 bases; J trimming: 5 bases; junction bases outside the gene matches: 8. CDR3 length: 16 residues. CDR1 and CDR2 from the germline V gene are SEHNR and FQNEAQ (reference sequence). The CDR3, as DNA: TGTGCCAGCAGCTTGGTCAGGGGGCTCGGAACCGGGGAGCTGTTTTTT. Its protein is CASSLVRGLGTGELFF.

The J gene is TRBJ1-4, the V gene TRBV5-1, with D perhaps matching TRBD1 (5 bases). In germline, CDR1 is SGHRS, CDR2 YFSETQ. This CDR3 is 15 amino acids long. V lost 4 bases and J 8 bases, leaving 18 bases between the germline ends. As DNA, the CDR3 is TGCGCCAGCAGCGACCCACAGGAGTATCAAGAAAAACTGTTTTTT. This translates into CASSDPQEYQEKLFF.

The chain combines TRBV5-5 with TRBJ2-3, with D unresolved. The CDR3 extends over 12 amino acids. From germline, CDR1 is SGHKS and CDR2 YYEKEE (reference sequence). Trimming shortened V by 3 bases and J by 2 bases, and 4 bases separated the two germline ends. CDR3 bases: TGTGCCAGCAGCTCCCTCACAGATACGCAGTATTTT. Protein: CASSSLTDTQYF.

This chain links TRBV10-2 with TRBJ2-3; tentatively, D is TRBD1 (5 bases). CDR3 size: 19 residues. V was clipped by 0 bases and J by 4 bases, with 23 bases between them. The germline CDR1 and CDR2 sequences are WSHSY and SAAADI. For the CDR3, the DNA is TGCGCCAGCAGTGAGTCAGGGGCCAAGAGACCGGTAGGGCCAGATACGCAGTATTTT. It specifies CASSESGAKRPVGPDTQYF.